This T cell receptor (beta chain) emerged from a study of blood T cell repertoires in COVID-19. Study in general: Researchers got acute and convalescent COVID-19 samples from the United States, Italy and Spain.

A Seattle source enrolled patients during active infection and followed them longitudinally. In the original analysis: Researchers report that nucleated cell counts were estimated from reference gene primer amplification. Sequencing used immunoSEQ multiplex PCR; TCRdb keeps in-frame clones, though not all of them. The DNA gave D and trimming, while V, J and clone size come from that table. This table has more than 95,000 clones, around 81% appearing once. This clone appeared a few times. Sequencing was carried out using peripheral blood. The receptor was derived from a man aged 30 to 39 with COVID-19, enrolled during active disease.

The CDR3 nucleotides read TGCGCCAGCAGCGGGCAGGGGGCCAATGAGCAGTTCTTC. Amino acid sequence: CASSGQGANEQFF. The chain employs TRBV4-3 and TRBJ2-1; 8 positions agree with TRBD1. The ends lost 5 bases at V and 6 bases at J; junction bases unmatched: 3. The CDR3 length is 13 residues. The V gene's germline CDR1 is LGHNA and CDR2 YSLEER.